These 6 T cell receptor beta chains were all obtained from the same sample, sequenced in a study of T cell responses to AZD1222 COVID-19 vaccine. Repertoires were generated with immunoSEQ multiplex PCR, while TCRdb's copy carries only in-frame clones and drops some. This sample has about 110,000 clones; 70% to 90% occur once, and the top ten carry 15%. This sample comprised peripheral blood, obtained 28 days after the second AZD1222 dose. These receptors originate from an adult who received the AZD1222 COVID-19 vaccine.

The V call is TRBV4-1, the J call TRBJ1-6; 8 bases are shared with TRBD1. CDR1 is MGHRA, CDR2 YSYEKL, per germline. This CDR3 is built from 15 residues. V shed 5 bases, J shed 5 bases, and the junction held 5 bases outside the gene matches. The CDR3 nucleotides are TGCGCCAGCAGCGGAACGGGACAGGATAATTCACCCCTCCACTTT. It is translated as CASSGTGQDNSPLHF.

The V and J genes are TRBV5-1 and TRBJ2-1; no clear D. CDR3 size: 13 residues. Germline V gene lookup returns CDR1 SGHRS and CDR2 YFSETQ. V was shortened by 3 bases and J by 10 bases, with 14 bases between the two germline ends. CDR3 region: CASSSFLGEEQFF. The DNA for the CDR3 is TGCGCCAGCAGCTCCTTTCTGGGCGAAGAGCAGTTCTTC.

The chain has TRBV7-3 and TRBJ2-1; D is undetermined. Germline V gene data show CDR1 as SGHTA and CDR2 as FQGTGA. V was trimmed by 5 bases and J by 8 bases, leaving 19 bases between them. The CDR3 contains 15 residues. In nucleotides, the CDR3 is TGTGCCAGCAGCCGGCAGTTAGTTTCAAACGATGAGCAGTTCTTC. Protein product: CASSRQLVSNDEQFF.

This rearrangement joins TRBV3-1 (or the pseudogene TRBV3-2) to TRBJ1-2, with a possible D match to TRBD1 (6 bases). This CDR3 has 15 amino acids. The V gene lost 0 bases and the J gene lost 7 bases, with 15 bases spanning the gap. Germline CDR1 LGHDT, CDR2 YNNKEL (reference sequence). CDR3 sequence: CASSQELRGAGGYTF. For the CDR3, the DNA is TGTGCCAGCAGCCAAGAGCTTCGGGGGGCGGGTGGCTACACCTTC.

The chain employs TRBV6-1 and TRBJ2-5, with D perhaps TRBD1 (5 bases). Trimming removed 1 base from V and 1 base from J, with 7 bases in between. CDR3 length equals 14 residues. Germline CDR1 reads MNHNS; CDR2 reads SASEGT. CDR3 nucleotide sequence: TGTGCCAGCAGTGAAGGCCAGGGCCAAGAGACCCAGTACTTC. Translated: CASSEGQGQETQYF.

The chain joins TRBV21-1 to TRBJ1-2; the D call in the table, TRBD1, was not verified against the DNA. TRBV21-1 is assigned pseudogene status. The CDR3 consists of 15 residues. In DNA form, the CDR3 reads TGTGCCAGCAGTTACCGGACAGGGCGAAGTGATGGCTACACCTTC. This codes for CASSYRTGRSDGYTF.